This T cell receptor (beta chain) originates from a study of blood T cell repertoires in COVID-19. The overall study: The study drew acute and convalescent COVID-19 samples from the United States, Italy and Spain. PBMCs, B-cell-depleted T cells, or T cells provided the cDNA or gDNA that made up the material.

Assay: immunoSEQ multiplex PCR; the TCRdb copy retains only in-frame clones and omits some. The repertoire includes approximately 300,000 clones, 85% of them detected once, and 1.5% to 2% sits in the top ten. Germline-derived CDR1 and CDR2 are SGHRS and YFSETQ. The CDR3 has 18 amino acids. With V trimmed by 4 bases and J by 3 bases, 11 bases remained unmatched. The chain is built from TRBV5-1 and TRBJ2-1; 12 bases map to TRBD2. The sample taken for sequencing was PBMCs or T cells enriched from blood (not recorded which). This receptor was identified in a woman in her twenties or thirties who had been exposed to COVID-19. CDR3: CASSPLAGGRLIYNEQFF. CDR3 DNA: TGCGCCAGCAGCCCACTAGCGGGGGGCAGGTTAATCTACAATGAGCAGTTCTTC.